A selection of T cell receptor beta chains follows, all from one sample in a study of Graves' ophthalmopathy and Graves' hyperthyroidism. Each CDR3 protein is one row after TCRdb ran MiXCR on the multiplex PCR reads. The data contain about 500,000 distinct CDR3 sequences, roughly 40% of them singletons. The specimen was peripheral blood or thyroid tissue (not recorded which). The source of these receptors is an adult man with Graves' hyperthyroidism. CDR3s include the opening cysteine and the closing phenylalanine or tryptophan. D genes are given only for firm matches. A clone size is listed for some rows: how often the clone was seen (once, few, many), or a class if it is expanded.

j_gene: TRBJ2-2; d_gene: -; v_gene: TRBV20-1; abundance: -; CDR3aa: CSARDEGVGTGELFF; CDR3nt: TGCAGTGCTAGAGATGAGGGTGTAGGCACCGGGGAGCTGTTTTTT
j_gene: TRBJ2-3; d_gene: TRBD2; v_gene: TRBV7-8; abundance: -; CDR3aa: CASSLARGGPDTQYF; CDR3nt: TGTGCCAGCAGCTTAGCGCGGGGAGGGCCAGATACGCAGTATTTT
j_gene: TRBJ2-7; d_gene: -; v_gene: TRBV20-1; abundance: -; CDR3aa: CSASTKGSYEQYF; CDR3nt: TGCAGTGCCAGCACGAAGGGCTCCTACGAGCAGTACTTC
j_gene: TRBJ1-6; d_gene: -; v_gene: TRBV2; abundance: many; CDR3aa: CASSTRGGFNDSPLHF; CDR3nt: TGTGCCAGCTCTACCCGGGGGGGATTTAACGATTCACCCCTCCACTTT
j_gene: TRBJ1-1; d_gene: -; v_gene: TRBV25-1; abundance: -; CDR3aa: CASSEWGARGMNTEAFF; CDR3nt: TGTGCCAGCAGTGAATGGGGGGCGCGAGGGATGAACACTGAAGCTTTCTTT
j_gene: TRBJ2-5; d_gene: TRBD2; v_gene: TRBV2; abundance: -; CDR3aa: CASSVTSGRGRETQYF; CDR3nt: TGTGCCAGCAGCGTTACTAGCGGGAGGGGAAGGGAGACCCAGTACTTC
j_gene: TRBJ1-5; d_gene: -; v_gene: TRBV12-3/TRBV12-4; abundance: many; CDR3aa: CASSFDSTYQPQHF; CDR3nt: TGTGCCAGCAGTTTCGACAGTACTTATCAGCCCCAGCATTTT
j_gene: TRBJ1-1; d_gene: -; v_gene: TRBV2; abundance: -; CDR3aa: CATLGSEAFF; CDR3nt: TGTGCCACCCTAGGTAGTGAAGCTTTCTTT
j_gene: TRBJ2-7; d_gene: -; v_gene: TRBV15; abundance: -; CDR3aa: CATSRGAGSSYEQYF; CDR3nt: TGTGCCACCAGCAGAGGTGCGGGGAGCTCCTACGAGCAGTACTTC
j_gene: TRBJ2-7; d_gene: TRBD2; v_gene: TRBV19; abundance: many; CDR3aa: CASSGGGTSRANSYEQYF; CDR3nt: TGTGCCAGTAGTGGGGGAGGGACTAGCCGTGCCAACTCCTACGAGCAGTACTTC
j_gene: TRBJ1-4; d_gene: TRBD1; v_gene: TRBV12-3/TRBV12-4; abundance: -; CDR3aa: CASSGRQGFKLFF; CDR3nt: TGTGCCAGCAGTGGAAGACAGGGTTTTAAACTGTTTTTT
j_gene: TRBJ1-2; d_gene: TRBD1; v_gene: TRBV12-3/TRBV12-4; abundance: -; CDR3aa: CASRTGQGEHGYTF; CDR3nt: TGTGCCAGCAGGACCGGACAGGGAGAGCATGGCTACACCTTC
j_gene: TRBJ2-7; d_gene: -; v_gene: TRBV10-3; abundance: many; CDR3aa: CAISGSRSSAGSYEQYF; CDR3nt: TGTGCCATCAGTGGAAGTCGGAGTTCGGCGGGCTCCTACGAGCAGTACTTC
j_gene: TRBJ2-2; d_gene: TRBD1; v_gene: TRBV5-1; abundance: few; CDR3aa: CASSERTGPNTGELFF; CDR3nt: TGCGCCAGCAGCGAGAGGACAGGACCTAACACCGGGGAGCTGTTTTTT
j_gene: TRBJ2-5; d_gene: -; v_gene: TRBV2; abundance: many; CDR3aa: CASSRESETQYF; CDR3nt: TGTGCCAGCAGTCGAGAGAGCGAGACCCAGTACTTC
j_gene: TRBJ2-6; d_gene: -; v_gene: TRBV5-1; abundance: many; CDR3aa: CASSLGRGGANVLTF; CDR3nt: TGCGCCAGCAGCTTGGGCAGGGGAGGTGCCAACGTCCTGACTTTC
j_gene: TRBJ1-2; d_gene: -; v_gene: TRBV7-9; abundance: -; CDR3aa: CASSPHPQAGYTF; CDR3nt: TGTGCCAGCAGTCCACACCCACAGGCTGGCTACACCTTC
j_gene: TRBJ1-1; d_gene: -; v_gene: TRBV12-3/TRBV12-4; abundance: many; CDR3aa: CASGHFRPAEAFF; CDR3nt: TGTGCCAGCGGCCATTTCAGGCCTGCTGAAGCTTTCTTT
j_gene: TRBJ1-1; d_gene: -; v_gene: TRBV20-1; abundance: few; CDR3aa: CSGQLNTEAFF; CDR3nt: TGCAGTGGTCAGTTGAACACTGAAGCTTTCTTT
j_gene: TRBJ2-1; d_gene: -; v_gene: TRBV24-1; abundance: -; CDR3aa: CATSDTRSLVREQFF; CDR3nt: TGTGCCACCAGTGACACCCGATCTCTAGTGCGGGAGCAGTTCTTC
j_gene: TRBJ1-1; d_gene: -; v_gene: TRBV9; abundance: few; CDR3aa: CASSQVDGGGTEAFF; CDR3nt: TGTGCCAGCAGCCAAGTCGACGGTGGGGGGACTGAAGCTTTCTTT
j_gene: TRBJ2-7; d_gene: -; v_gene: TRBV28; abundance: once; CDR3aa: CASSLRTSCEQYF; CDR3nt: TGTGCCAGCAGTTTGCGTACATCCTGCGAGCAGTACTTC
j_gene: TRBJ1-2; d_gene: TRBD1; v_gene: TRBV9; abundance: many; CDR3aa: CASSQPGTGSNYGYTF; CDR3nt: TGTGCCAGCAGCCAGCCCGGGACAGGGAGTAACTATGGCTACACCTTC
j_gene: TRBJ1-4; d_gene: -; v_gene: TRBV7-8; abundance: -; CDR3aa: CASSPRTVYNEKLFF; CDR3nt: TGTGCCAGTAGTCCGCGGACAGTCTACAATGAAAAACTGTTTTTT
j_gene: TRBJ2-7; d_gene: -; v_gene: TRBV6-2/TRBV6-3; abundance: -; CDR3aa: CASKGPTPSYEQYF; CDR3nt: TGTGCCAGCAAGGGGCCTACCCCTTCCTACGAGCAGTACTTC
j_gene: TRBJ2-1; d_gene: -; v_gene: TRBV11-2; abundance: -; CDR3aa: CASSYTGSRGEQFF; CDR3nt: TGTGCCAGCAGCTACACAGGGTCGAGGGGTGAGCAGTTCTTC
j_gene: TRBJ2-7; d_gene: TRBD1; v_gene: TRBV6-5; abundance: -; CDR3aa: CASRTFRDRGDYEQYF; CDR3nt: TGTGCCAGCAGAACTTTCCGGGACAGGGGGGACTACGAGCAGTACTTC